A selection of T cell receptor beta chains follows, all from one sample in a study of post-analysis software for immune sequencing data. TCRdb called the PCR reads again in MiXCR, with one record for every CDR3 protein. The sample contains roughly 430,000 distinct CDR3 sequences, 39% of which appear only once. Sequenced: blood. The receptors come from a girl aged 2-10 years with multiple sclerosis. Each CDR3 is given with its conserved first and last residue. A D gene is named only where the DNA matches it firmly. Expanded clones get a size class; other rows say once, few or many, or leave the size out.

TRBV27,TRBJ2-1,NA,NA,TGTGCCAGCAGTCTCACAGACTTTGGGAACTACAATGAGCAGTTCTTC,CASSLTDFGNYNEQFF
TRBV6-1,TRBJ1-2,TRBD1,NA,TGTGCCAGCAGTGAGACAGGGGGACACACCTATGGCTACACCTTC,CASSETGGHTYGYTF
TRBV13,TRBJ2-7,TRBD2,NA,TGTGCCAGCAATAGCGGGGGTAGCAACGAGCAGTACTTC,CASNSGGSNEQYF
TRBV12-3/TRBV12-4,TRBJ2-7,NA,NA,TGTGCCAGCAGTCCCAGGCGACAGGAAAGGGCCTACGAGCAGTACTTC,CASSPRRQERAYEQYF
TRBV9,TRBJ2-3,NA,few,TGTGCCAGCAGCCTCCGGTCCCTCACAGATACGCAGTATTTT,CASSLRSLTDTQYF
TRBV5-1,TRBJ1-1,TRBD1,few,TGCGCCAGCAGCTTGGGGGACAGGGACAGCACTGAAGCTTTCTTT,CASSLGDRDSTEAFF
TRBV9,TRBJ1-1,NA,once,TGTGCCAGCAGCGCGTTACGGCGGACCTTGGACACTGAAGCTTTCTTT,CASSALRRTLDTEAFF
TRBV6-5,TRBJ2-2,TRBD1,NA,TGTGCCAGCCTGGACAGGTCGAACACCGGGGAGCTGTTTTTT,CASLDRSNTGELFF
TRBV29-1,TRBJ1-2,NA,NA,TGCAGCGTTGATCTGGGATCCCTCTGGGGCTACACCTTC,CSVDLGSLWGYTF
TRBV6-1,TRBJ2-5,TRBD2,NA,TGTGCCAGCAGGACCGGGACTAGCGGGGGACAGTACCAAGAGACCCAGTACTTC,CASRTGTSGGQYQETQYF